This entry features one TCR beta chain sequence. Its specificity is not known. Each CDR3 protein gets one entry after TCRdb re-called the 5' RACE reads with MiXCR. Among about 140,000 distinct CDR3 sequences, 6% to 8% were seen once, and the ten largest hold roughly 12%. These data come from a study of CD8 T cells in ankylosing spondylitis. Findings and limits, study-wide: Previously reported in reactive arthritis synovial fluid and blood were some of the motif variants.

Germline CDR1 LGHNA, CDR2 YNFKEQ. V was pared by 1 base and J by 4 bases, with 16 bases between. The CDR3 sequence is 16 residues long. The rearrangement uses TRBV4-2 and TRBJ2-5; possibly TRBD1 or TRBD2 for D (5 bases each). The clonotype was recovered from a female donor with ankylosing spondylitis or in good health (not recorded which). Sequenced material: blood, either unsorted or a sorted T cell fraction (not recorded which). The CDR3 DNA follows: TGTGCCAGCAGCCAAGTAAGGGACGGAGAGGTAGAGACCCAGTACTTC. Translating it yields CASSQVRDGEVETQYF.